The 5 T cell receptor beta chains presented below share a single source sample, sequenced in a study of OX40 agonist ivuxolimab in advanced cancers. Assay: immunoSEQ multiplex PCR; the TCRdb copy retains only in-frame clones and omits some. The sample carries 15,000 or so clones, roughly 89% recorded once. The sequencing here drew on CD4+ or CD8+ T cells sorted from blood, taken in a trial of the OX40 agonist ivuxolimab. Receptors were obtained from an adult with an advanced solid tumor such as melanoma, head and neck, liver or kidney cancer.

A single count supports this clone. V and J are TRBV7-9 and TRBJ2-7, with 7 positions matching TRBD2. This CDR3 is 12 amino acids long. Germline values: CDR1 SEHNR, CDR2 FQNEAQ (reference sequence). Trimming at V came to 10 bases and at J to 1 base, leaving 4 bases not matched to a gene. CDR3 sequence reads: CAIVGGSYEQYF. Here the CDR3 DNA reads TGTGCCATCGTCGGGGGGTCCTACGAGCAGTACTTC.

This clone turned up a few times. The V and J genes are TRBV19 and TRBJ1-5; D is uncertain. V was pared by 6 bases and J by 6 bases, with 15 bases between. Germline V gene sequence: CDR1 LNHDA, CDR2 SQIVND (reference sequence). The CDR3 has 14 residues. In DNA, the CDR3 is TGTGCCAGTAGATTGGCAGAAGATGGTCAGCCCCAGCATTTT. Its protein is CASRLAEDGQPQHF.

This chain uses TRBV7-9 with TRBJ1-1; D might be TRBD1 (5 bases). This CDR3 has 14 residues. V was trimmed by 4 bases and J by 4 bases, leaving 13 bases between them. The germline CDR1 and CDR2 sequences are SEHNR and FQNEAQ (reference sequence). The DNA of the CDR3 is TGTGCCAGCAGCTCCAACCGAGGGACCACTGAAGCTTTCTTT. Amino acids: CASSSNRGTTEAFF.

This clone was recorded a few times. This chain links TRBV19 with TRBJ2-3; TRBD1 agrees at 7 bases. Germline lookup yields CDR1 LNHDA and CDR2 SQIVND (reference sequence). The CDR3 is 15 residues long. V trimming: 4 bases; J trimming: 10 bases; junction bases outside the gene matches: 14. For the CDR3, the DNA is TGTGCCAGTAGTAAGGAGGTAGAGGGGGCGCTTCCGCAGTATTTT. It encodes CASSKEVEGALPQYF.

The CDR3, as DNA: TGTGCCAGCAGCTTAGCGCGAGGGGGGGACTACAATGAGCAGTTCTTC. Its translation is CASSLARGGDYNEQFF. V is TRBV7-6 and J is TRBJ2-1; tentative D call: TRBD2 (7 bases). Germline V gene lookup returns CDR1 SGHVS and CDR2 FNYEAQ. This CDR3 has 16 amino acids. The ends were cut back, 0 bases at V and 3 bases at J, with 12 bases in the middle.